This TCR beta chain was documented in a study of cytomegalovirus exposure and HLA in healthy donors. CDR1 SGHAT and CDR2 FQNNGV come from the germline V gene. With 2 bases removed from V and 8 bases from J, the gap between germline ends came to 12 bases. The CDR3 spans 13 residues. The PCR ran on 60 Vbeta and 13 Jbeta primers. Sequenced by immunoSEQ multiplex PCR; TCRdb stores in-frame clones only, minus some. The sample lists roughly 120,000 clones; around three quarters were seen once. The V call is TRBV11-2, the J call TRBJ1-2, with D hard to call. The sequencing input was PBMCs. The clonotype originates from a woman between 45 and 65 years old in good health and CMV-seropositive. CDR3 residues: CASSLRAGGGYTF. The CDR3 nucleotides are TGTGCCAGCAGCTTAAGGGCAGGAGGAGGCTACACCTTC.